One sample yielded the 15 T cell receptor beta chains listed below, sequenced in a study of T-cell memory formation after mild COVID-19. TCRdb re-derived calls from the 5' RACE reads in MiXCR, one entry per CDR3 protein. The data show 250,000 to 400,000 distinct CDR3 sequences, roughly an eighth seen once. Input material: PBMCs or a T cell subset sorted from them (not recorded which). These TCRs come from a man aged 18 to 29 who had mild COVID-19 (a few samples of this study predate the infection). Cell type and time point are not known.

The J gene is TRBJ2-1, the V gene TRBV5-1; TRBD2 might be the D (6 bases). CDR3 length: 13 residues. V was shortened by 5 bases and J by 9 bases, with 15 bases between the two germline ends. Germline loops: CDR1 SGHRS, CDR2 YFSETQ. Written as DNA, the CDR3 is TGCGCCAGCAGGGATGCGACCGGGGGTGAGCAGTTCTTC. Translation gives CASRDATGGEQFF.

The chain couples TRBV29-1 to TRBJ1-2; D perhaps matches TRBD1 (6 bases). The length of the CDR3 is 15 residues. CDR1 is SQVTM and CDR2 is ANQGSEA in the germline V gene. V lost 0 bases and J 1 base, leaving 12 bases between the germline ends. Here the CDR3 DNA reads TGCAGCGTTGAAGAGTGGGACAAGAGTAACTATGGCTACACCTTC. Its protein is CSVEEWDKSNYGYTF.

V gene TRBV6-5 combines with J gene TRBJ1-1, with D perhaps matching TRBD1 (5 bases). The V gene lost 6 bases and the J gene lost 6 bases, with 17 bases spanning the gap. The CDR3 sequence is 14 residues long. Germline V CDR1 and CDR2: MNHEY, SVGAGI. The CDR3 DNA is TGTGCCAGCAGCCCCCCAAGGGGCGGCTCTGAAGCTTTCTTT. It is translated as CASSPPRGGSEAFF.

This clonotype has at least ten counts. The CDR3 loop reads CASSLFGTQNTGELFF. CDR3 sequence (DNA): TGCGCCAGCAGCTTGTTTGGGACACAGAACACCGGGGAGCTGTTTTTT. The chain joins TRBV5-1 to TRBJ2-2; D is possibly TRBD1 (6 bases). The CDR3 spans 16 residues. The V end was cut by 1 base, the J end by 1 base, with 11 bases between. Germline V gene sequence: CDR1 SGHRS, CDR2 YFSETQ.

This chain uses TRBV11-2 with TRBJ2-1, with 9 nucleotides matching TRBD1. This CDR3 region has 15 residues. V shed 6 bases, J shed 3 bases, and the junction held 6 bases outside the gene matches. CDR1 is SGHAT, CDR2 FQNNGV, per germline. The CDR3 loop reads CASRFDRGSYNEQFF. CDR3 nucleotides: TGTGCCAGCAGATTCGACAGGGGGAGCTACAATGAGCAGTTCTTC.

The chain couples TRBV7-9 to TRBJ2-5; 7 bases are shared with TRBD2. The CDR3 has 16 residues. With V trimmed by 5 bases and J by 5 bases, 14 bases remained unmatched. Germline V CDR1 and CDR2: SEHNR, FQNEAQ (reference sequence). CDR3 protein: CASSAGGTSPRETQYF. As DNA, the CDR3 is TGTGCCAGCAGCGCCGGGGGGACCTCACCTCGGGAGACCCAGTACTTC.

This clonotype was counted at least ten times. The gene calls are TRBV7-8 and TRBJ2-3; D unresolved. V was trimmed by 2 bases and J by 1 base, leaving 10 bases between them. This CDR3 has 15 residues. Looked up from germline, CDR1 is SGHVS and CDR2 is FQNEAQ. The CDR3: CASSLQLPRTDTQYF. CDR3 coding DNA: TGTGCCAGCAGCTTACAGCTCCCTCGCACAGATACGCAGTATTTT.

V is TRBV18 and J is TRBJ2-6; D gene unclear. Trimming left V 6 bases short and J 4 bases short, with 16 bases between. CDR1 and CDR2 (germline): KGHSH, LQKENI. This CDR3 is built from 16 residues. The CDR3 region has the DNA TGTGCCAGCTCCCCATCCGGCTATACGGGGGCCAACGTCCTGACTTTC. This codes for CASSPSGYTGANVLTF. The full variable domain, with the rest looked up from reference TRBV18 and TRBJ2-6, is NAGVMQNPRHLVRRRGQEARLRCSPMKGHSHVYWYRQLPEEGLKFMVYLQKENIIDESGMPKERFSAEFPKEGPSILRIQQVVRGDSAAYFCASSPSGYTGANVLTFGAGSRLTVL.

This clonotype has only a few counts. V is TRBV3-1 and J is TRBJ1-2, with D tentatively TRBD1 (6 bases). This CDR3 is built from 15 residues. V dropped 4 bases and J dropped 4 bases, with 16 bases sitting between them. The germline gives CDR1 LGHDT, CDR2 YNNKEL (reference sequence). The CDR3 nucleotides read TGTGCCAGCAGCCCGGTACAGGGAACAGGCTATGGCTACACCTTC. Translating it yields CASSPVQGTGYGYTF.

The table lists this clonotype with many counts. The chain uses TRBV5-1 and TRBJ2-3, with 7 bases that match TRBD2. CDR1 and CDR2 (germline): SGHRS, YFSETQ. The V gene end was trimmed by 3 bases and the J gene end by 2 bases; junction bases not matched to a gene: 6. CDR3 length: 15 residues. CDR3 protein: CASSSSRGVTDTQYF. In DNA, the CDR3 is TGCGCCAGCAGCTCAAGTCGGGGGGTCACAGATACGCAGTATTTT. Full variable domain (rest looked up from reference TRBV5-1 and TRBJ2-3): KAGVTQTPRYLIKTRGQQVTLSCSPISGHRSVSWYQQTPGQGLQFLFEYFSETQRNKGNFPGRFSGRQFSNSRSEMNVSTLELGDSALYLCASSSSRGVTDTQYFGPGTRLTVL.

The chain is built from TRBV3-1 and TRBJ1-6; TRBD1 is a possible D gene (5 bases). V lost 6 bases, J lost 10 bases, and 16 bases lay in between. This CDR3 has 14 amino acids. CDR1 LGHDT and CDR2 YNNKEL come from the germline V gene (reference sequence). In DNA, the CDR3 is TGTGCCAGCAGGCCCGGGACGGTGGGCTCACCCCTCCACTTT. Translation: CASRPGTVGSPLHF.

The chain uses TRBV3-1 and TRBJ2-3; 11 bases fit TRBD2. The CDR3 covers 17 residues. The V segment lost 0 bases and the J segment 7 bases; nucleotides outside the gene matches: 9. Germline V gene data show CDR1 as LGHDT and CDR2 as YNNKEL (reference sequence). The CDR3 DNA follows: TGTGCCAGCAGCCAAGATGCCCTAGCGGGGGGTAGAAATACGCAGTATTTT. It codes for CASSQDALAGGRNTQYF.

There are a few counts of this clonotype. The V and J genes are TRBV5-1 and TRBJ2-3, with D hard to call. The germline V gene has CDR1 SGHRS and CDR2 YFSETQ. CDR3 length equals 15 residues. V was pared by 3 bases and J by 0 bases, with 11 bases between. CDR3 in amino acids: CASSYDTPSTDTQYF. CDR3 DNA: TGCGCCAGCAGCTATGACACCCCTAGCACAGATACGCAGTATTTT.

This clonotype was counted between two and nine times. The gene calls are TRBV7-2 and TRBJ1-6; the D is unclear. Germline-derived CDR1 and CDR2 are SGHTA and FQGNSA. Trimming removed 5 bases at V and 0 bases at J, with 11 bases between. The length of the CDR3 is 16 residues. In nucleotides, the CDR3 is TGTGCCAGCAGCCTAGGCGTGAGCTCCTATAATTCACCCCTCCACTTT. This translates into CASSLGVSSYNSPLHF.

The chain combines TRBV5-1 with TRBJ2-5; 9 bases agree with TRBD1. The germline gives CDR1 SGHRS, CDR2 YFSETQ. V was clipped by 0 bases and J by 2 bases; unmatched bases: 11. The CDR3 is 18 amino acids. CDR3 sequence reads: CASSLARGTGTTQETQYF. Written as DNA, the CDR3 is TGCGCCAGCAGCTTGGCCCGAGGGACAGGGACGACACAAGAGACCCAGTACTTC.